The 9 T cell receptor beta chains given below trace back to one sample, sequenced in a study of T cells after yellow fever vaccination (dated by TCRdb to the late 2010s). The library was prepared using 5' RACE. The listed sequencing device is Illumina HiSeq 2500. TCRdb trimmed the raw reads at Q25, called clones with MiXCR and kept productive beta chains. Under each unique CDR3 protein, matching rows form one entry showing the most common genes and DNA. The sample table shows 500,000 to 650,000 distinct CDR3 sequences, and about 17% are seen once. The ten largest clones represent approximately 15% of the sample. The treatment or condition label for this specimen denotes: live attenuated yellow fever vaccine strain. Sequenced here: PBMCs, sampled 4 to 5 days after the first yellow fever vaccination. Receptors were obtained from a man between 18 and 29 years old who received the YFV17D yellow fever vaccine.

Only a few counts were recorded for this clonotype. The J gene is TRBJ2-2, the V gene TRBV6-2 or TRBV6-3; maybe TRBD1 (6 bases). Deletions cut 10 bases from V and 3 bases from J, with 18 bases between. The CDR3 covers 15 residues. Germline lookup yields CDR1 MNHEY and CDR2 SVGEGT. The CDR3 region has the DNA TGTGCCATCCAAAGAACGGACAGAGACACCGGGGAGCTGTTTTTT. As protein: CAIQRTDRDTGELFF.

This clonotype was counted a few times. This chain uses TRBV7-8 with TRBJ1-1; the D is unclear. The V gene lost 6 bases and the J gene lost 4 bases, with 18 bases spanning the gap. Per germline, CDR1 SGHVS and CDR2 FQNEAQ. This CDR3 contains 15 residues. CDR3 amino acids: CASRPTPAAGTEAFF. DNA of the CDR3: TGTGCCAGCAGACCAACCCCGGCGGCGGGCACTGAAGCTTTCTTT.

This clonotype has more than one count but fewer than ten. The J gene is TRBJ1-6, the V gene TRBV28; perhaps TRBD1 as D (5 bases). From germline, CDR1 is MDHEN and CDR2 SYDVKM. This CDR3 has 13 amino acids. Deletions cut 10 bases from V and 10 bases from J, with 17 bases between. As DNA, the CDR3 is TGTGCCACCGGGGGACGGACCGACTCACCCCTCCACTTT. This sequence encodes CATGGRTDSPLHF. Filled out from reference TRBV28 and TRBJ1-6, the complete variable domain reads DVKVTQSSRYLVKRTGEKVFLECVQDMDHENMFWYRQDPGLGLRLIYFSYDVKMKEKGDIPEGYSVSREKKERFSLILESASTNQTSMYLCATGGRTDSPLHFGNGTRLTVT.

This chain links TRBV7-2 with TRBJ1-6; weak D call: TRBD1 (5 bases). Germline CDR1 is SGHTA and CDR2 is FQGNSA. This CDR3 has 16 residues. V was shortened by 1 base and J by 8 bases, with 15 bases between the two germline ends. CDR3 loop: CASSLGSSGAYSPLHF. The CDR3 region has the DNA TGTGCCAGCAGCTTAGGGTCCTCCGGGGCCTATTCACCCCTCCACTTT.

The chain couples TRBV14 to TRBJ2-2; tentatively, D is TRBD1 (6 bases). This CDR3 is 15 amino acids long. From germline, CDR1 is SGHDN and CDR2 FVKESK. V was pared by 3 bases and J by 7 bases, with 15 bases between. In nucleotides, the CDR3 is TGTGCCAGCAGCCAGGCTACAGGGTACATCGGGGAGCTGTTTTTT. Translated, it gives CASSQATGYIGELFF. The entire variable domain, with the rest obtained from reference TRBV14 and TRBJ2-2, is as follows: EAGVTQFPSHSVIEKGQTVTLRCDPISGHDNLYWYRRVMGKEIKFLLHFVKESKQDESGMPNNRFLAERTGGTYSTLKVQPAELEDSGVYFCASSQATGYIGELFFGEGSRLTVL.

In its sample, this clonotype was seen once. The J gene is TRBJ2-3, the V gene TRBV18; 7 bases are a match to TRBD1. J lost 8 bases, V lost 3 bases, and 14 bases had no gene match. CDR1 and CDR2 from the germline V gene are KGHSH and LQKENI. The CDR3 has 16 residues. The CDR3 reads CASSPTSGQLFGTQYF. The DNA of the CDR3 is TGTGCCAGCTCACCCACATCGGGACAGCTTTTCGGTACGCAGTATTTT. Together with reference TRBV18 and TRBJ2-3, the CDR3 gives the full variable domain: NAGVMQNPRHLVRRRGQEARLRCSPMKGHSHVYWYRQLPEEGLKFMVYLQKENIIDESGMPKERFSAEFPKEGPSILRIQQVVRGDSAAYFCASSPTSGQLFGTQYFGPGTRLTVL.

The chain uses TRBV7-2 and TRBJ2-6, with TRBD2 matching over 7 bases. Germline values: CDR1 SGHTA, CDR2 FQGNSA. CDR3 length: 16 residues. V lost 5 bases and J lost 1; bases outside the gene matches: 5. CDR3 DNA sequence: TGTGCCAGCAGCCTCGGGGGGTGGTCTGGGGCCAACGTCCTGACTTTC. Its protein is CASSLGGWSGANVLTF.

DNA for the CDR3: TGCAGTGCTAGTTCCGGGGTCAATCAGCCCCAGCATTTT. As protein: CSASSGVNQPQHF. This rearrangement joins TRBV20-1 to TRBJ1-5; D gene ambiguous. Germline CDR1 and CDR2: DFQATT and SNEGSKA (reference sequence). The CDR3 has 13 amino acids. The V gene lost 3 bases and the J gene lost 3 bases, with 9 bases spanning the gap.

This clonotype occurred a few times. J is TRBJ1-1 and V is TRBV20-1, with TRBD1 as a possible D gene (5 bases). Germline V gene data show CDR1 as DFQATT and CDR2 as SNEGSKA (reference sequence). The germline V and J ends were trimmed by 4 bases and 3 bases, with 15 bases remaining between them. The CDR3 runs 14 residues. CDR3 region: CSATKGPADTEAFF. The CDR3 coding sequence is TGCAGTGCTACTAAGGGACCCGCGGACACTGAAGCTTTCTTT.